The 11 T cell receptor beta chains below were found in one sample sequenced in a study of shared clonotypes between healthy human individuals. Here immunoSEQ multiplex PCR was the method, and the copy in TCRdb shows in-frame clones only, minus some. This sample has about 380,000 clones, with 95% to 97% found just once. The specimen was memory CD8+ T cells sorted from blood. The subset denotes: CD45RO+ cells pooled with CCR7-negative TemRA cells. These receptors originate from a man in his thirties or forties in good health.

The gene calls are TRBV6-5 and TRBJ2-1; D possibly corresponds to TRBD2 (7 bases). The CDR3 extends over 15 amino acids. V lost 7 bases to trimming and J lost 0 bases, with 13 bases between them. Germline V CDR1 and CDR2: MNHEY, SVGAGI. Here the CDR3 reads CASNEGGGSYNEQFF. Here the CDR3 DNA reads TGTGCCAGCAACGAGGGGGGGGGCTCCTACAATGAGCAGTTCTTC.

The genes are TRBV7-9 and TRBJ2-2; 7 nucleotides line up with TRBD1. CDR1 SEHNR and CDR2 FQNEAQ come from the germline V gene (reference sequence). J lost 4 bases, V lost 1 base, and 9 bases had no gene match. This CDR3 has 17 amino acids. Written as DNA, the CDR3 is TGTGCCAGCAGCTTAGGACAGACAGGGATGGTCACCGGGGAGCTGTTTTTT. Residues: CASSLGQTGMVTGELFF.

CDR3 protein: CASSLLTGTTYGYTF. The CDR3, as DNA: TGTGCCAGCAGCCTCTTAACCGGGACAACGTATGGCTACACCTTC. The chain employs TRBV14 and TRBJ1-2; maybe TRBD1 (6 bases). The CDR3 is 15 residues long. Trimming removed 4 bases at V and 5 bases at J, with 17 bases between. Per the germline V gene, CDR1 is SGHDN and CDR2 is FVKESK.

The CDR3 loop is CASSQTRSNYGYTF. The CDR3 DNA reads TGTGCCAGCAGCCAAACACGGAGTAACTATGGCTACACCTTC. The chain links TRBV4-2 to TRBJ1-2; no definite D call. This CDR3 contains 14 residues. The germline gives CDR1 LGHNA, CDR2 YNFKEQ. Deletions cut 2 bases from V and 1 base from J, with 8 bases between.

This chain links TRBV2 with TRBJ2-1; no firm D call. CDR3 size: 15 residues. The germline V gene encodes CDR1 SNHLY and CDR2 FYNNEI. V lost 5 bases and J 6 bases, leaving 17 bases between the germline ends. Here the CDR3 reads CASSTPGPWGNEQFF. The CDR3 nucleotides are TGTGCCAGCAGTACCCCCGGCCCATGGGGCAATGAGCAGTTCTTC.

The V call is TRBV19, the J call TRBJ1-5; perhaps TRBD1 as D (5 bases). The germline V gene has CDR1 LNHDA and CDR2 SQIVND (reference sequence). The ends were cut back, 3 bases at V and 6 bases at J, with 18 bases in the middle. The CDR3 totals 16 residues. Here the CDR3 DNA reads TGTGCCAGTAGTATCGGTCAATTGGGGGTTTCTCAGCCCCAGCATTTT. Translation: CASSIGQLGVSQPQHF.

The chain links TRBV6-5 to TRBJ2-7, with D maybe TRBD2 (5 bases). Germline CDR1 reads MNHEY; CDR2 reads SVGAGI. The V end lost 6 bases, the J end lost 1 base, and 16 bases lay between the germline ends. The CDR3 extends over 15 amino acids. The CDR3 loop reads CASSPRPGSSYEQYF. In nucleotides, the CDR3 is TGTGCCAGCAGCCCCAGGCCGGGGTCATCCTACGAGCAGTACTTC.

This chain uses TRBV7-2 with TRBJ2-4, with a weak D call TRBD1 (5 bases). The germline V gene has CDR1 SGHTA and CDR2 FQGNSA. Deletions cut 2 bases from V and 1 base from J, with 9 bases between. CDR3 length: 15 residues. This CDR3 is CASSLKQGAKNIQYF. The CDR3 DNA is TGTGCCAGCAGCTTAAAGCAGGGTGCCAAAAACATTCAGTACTTC.

The V gene is TRBV25-1, the J gene TRBJ1-5; D not certain. This CDR3 spans 14 amino acids. The germline gives CDR1 MGHDK, CDR2 SYGVNS. Trimming left V 4 bases short and J 4 bases short, with 11 bases between. The CDR3 DNA reads as TGTGCCAGCAGTGGCGGACTGACTAATCAGCCCCAGCATTTT. Encoded protein: CASSGGLTNQPQHF.

This chain links TRBV2 with TRBJ2-7; D may be TRBD1 (6 bases). The germline V gene has CDR1 SNHLY and CDR2 FYNNEI. V was shortened by 6 bases and J by 2 bases, with 17 bases between the two germline ends. The CDR3 is made up of 15 amino acids. The CDR3 DNA reads TGTGCCAGCAGCCCCTGGGGGCCGAATACCTACGAGCAGTACTTC. It codes for CASSPWGPNTYEQYF.

J is TRBJ2-7 and V is TRBV4-2; unclear D gene. V lost 1 base to trimming and J lost 2 bases, with 15 bases between them. The CDR3 has 16 residues. The V gene's germline CDR1 is LGHNA and CDR2 YNFKEQ. Here the CDR3 reads CASSQVHLGGPYEQYF. CDR3 DNA sequence: TGTGCCAGCAGCCAAGTTCACTTGGGTGGCCCCTACGAGCAGTACTTC.